The rows below give T cell receptor beta chains drawn from one sample of a study of Ad26.COV2.S vaccination and SARS-CoV-2 variants. Sequencing used immunoSEQ multiplex PCR; TCRdb keeps in-frame clones, though not all of them. The sample shows roughly 320,000 clones, 70% to 90% of them seen only once. Material: peripheral blood, obtained in a trial of Ad26.COV2.S vaccine versus placebo. These receptors were taken from a person aged 18 to 59 who received the Ad26.COV2.S COVID-19 vaccine or a placebo. The CDR3 runs from the conserved cysteine through the conserved F or W. Fields, in order: clone size, J gene, V gene, D gene, CDR3 DNA, CDR3 protein. A D gene is named only where the DNA matches it firmly. The listing skips clone size in some rows; elsewhere it reads once, few, many or a size class.

- | TRBJ2-5 | TRBV30 | TRBD1 | TGTGCCTGGAGTGTACAGGGGGGAGAGACCCAGTACTTC | CAWSVQGGETQYF
- | TRBJ2-7 | TRBV5-4 | - | TGTGCCAGCAGCTTGGTCGACGGCTACGAGCAGTACTTC | CASSLVDGYEQYF
- | TRBJ2-3 | TRBV9 | - | TGTGCCAGCAGCGTAGCTCAAGGTACGCAGTATTTT | CASSVAQGTQYF
- | TRBJ2-1 | TRBV19 | - | TGTGCCAGTAGTATCAACGGAGGGGCAGGAGTCTTCTTC | CASSINGGAGVFF
- | TRBJ1-5 | TRBV28 | - | TGTGCCAGCAGTTCACAATACTCTCGGGGGGGCCTCTATAGCAATCAGCCCCAGCATTTT | CASSSQYSRGGLYSNQPQHF
- | TRBJ1-3 | TRBV9 | - | TGTGCCAGCAGCGTATTTCCGTCCGACTCTGGAAACACCATATATTTT | CASSVFPSDSGNTIYF
- | TRBJ2-5 | TRBV9 | TRBD2 | TGTGCCAGCAGCGTAACTAGCGGGGGAGGTGAGACCCAGTACTTC | CASSVTSGGGETQYF
- | TRBJ1-6 | TRBV5-1 | TRBD1 | TGCGCCAGCAGCTTGGCCGGGACAGGGGGCGGAGGGCCCCTCCACTTT | CASSLAGTGGGGPLHF
- | TRBJ1-2 | TRBV18 | - | TGTGCCAGCTCCTCGCCGACATATGCTAACTATGGCTACACCTTC | CASSSPTYANYGYTF
- | TRBJ1-2 | TRBV4-3 | TRBD1 | TGCGCCAGCAGCCAAGCCTCAGGGGGCTTCTATGGCTACACCTTC | CASSQASGGFYGYTF
- | TRBJ1-2 | TRBV10-3 | - | TGTGCCATCAGGGGGGGATCCGGGGAGAATGGCTACACCTTC | CAIRGGSGENGYTF
- | TRBJ1-2 | TRBV6-5 | TRBD1 | TGTGCCAGCAGTTACCGACTAGGACAGGTGGTTGGCTACACCTTC | CASSYRLGQVVGYTF
- | TRBJ2-3 | TRBV30 | - | TGTGCCTGGAGTGCGGGCCCCGGTAGGGATACGCAGTATTTT | CAWSAGPGRDTQYF
- | TRBJ1-4 | TRBV14 | - | TGTGCCAGCAGCCAAGGTCGATGGAGTCGAGCAACTAATGAAAAACTGTTTTTT | CASSQGRWSRATNEKLFF
few | TRBJ1-4 | TRBV13 | - | TGTGCCAGCACCACCGCTTCGAAAACTACGGCGGGTGAAAAACTGTTTTTT | CASTTASKTTAGEKLFF
medium-sized | TRBJ1-1 | TRBV6-1 | - | TGTGCCAGCAGTGATTATACGGCCGAAGCTTTCTTT | CASSDYTAEAFF
- | TRBJ2-3 | TRBV7-9 | - | TGTGCCAGCAGCTCCGATGTCAGTCGCGCCACTAGCACAGATACGCAGTATTTT | CASSSDVSRATSTDTQYF
- | TRBJ2-6 | TRBV5-1 | - | TGCGCCAGCAGCTGGGGACGGAGCTCTGGGGCCAACGTCCTGACTTTC | CASSWGRSSGANVLTF
- | TRBJ2-3 | TRBV7-2 | TRBD2 | TGTGCCAGCAGCTTACTAGCGGCCACAGATACGCAGTATTTT | CASSLLAATDTQYF
- | TRBJ2-5 | TRBV5-4 | TRBD2 | TGTGCCAGCAGCCTGAGACTAGCGGGGGAGGGCAGTGAGACCCAGTACTTC | CASSLRLAGEGSETQYF
- | TRBJ1-5 | TRBV30 | TRBD1 | TGTGCCTGGAGTCCCGAGGCCGGGACAGGGGATCAGCCCCAGCATTTT | CAWSPEAGTGDQPQHF
- | TRBJ2-5 | TRBV19 | - | TGTGCCAGTCGGACGACCCCAACGTCGACCCAGTACTTC | CASRTTPTSTQYF
- | TRBJ1-2 | TRBV7-9 | TRBD1 | TGTGCCAGCAGCCTCTGGACAGGGGGCGTCTATGGCTACACCTTC | CASSLWTGGVYGYTF
- | TRBJ1-3 | TRBV19 | TRBD1 | TGTGCCAGTAGACGACAGGGGACTGGAAACACCATATATTTT | CASRRQGTGNTIYF
few | TRBJ1-2 | TRBV11-2 | - | TGTGCCAGCAGCGAACAGATCAGGCCCTATAACTATGGCTACACCTTC | CASSEQIRPYNYGYTF
- | TRBJ2-1 | TRBV12-5 | - | TGTGCTAGTGGTTTAGTCGACACAAGGAATGAGCAGTTCTTC | CASGLVDTRNEQFF
- | TRBJ2-7 | TRBV7-9 | - | TGTGCCAGCAGCTTAGAGGTCCAGTCCTACGAGCAGTACTTC | CASSLEVQSYEQYF
- | TRBJ1-1 | TRBV12-3/TRBV12-4 | - | TGTGCCAGCAGTTTCCCGGCTGAAGCTTTCTTT | CASSFPAEAFF
- | TRBJ2-7 | TRBV7-2 | TRBD2 | TGTGCCAGCAGCTTCATAGCGGGGGGGACCTACGAGCAGTACTTC | CASSFIAGGTYEQYF
- | TRBJ1-6 | TRBV12-5 | TRBD1 | TGTGCTAGTGGTAATACCTTGGACAGGGCGAGGGGTAATTCACCCCTCCACTTT | CASGNTLDRARGNSPLHF
- | TRBJ2-7 | TRBV27 | TRBD2 | TGTGCCAGCACCAAGGCCCTAGCGGGGGTCTACGAGCAGTACTTC | CASTKALAGVYEQYF
few | TRBJ2-3 | TRBV3-1/TRBV3-2 | TRBD2 | TGTGCCAGCAGCCAAGAGGGAGGGACTTTCCGAGATACGCAGTATTTT | CASSQEGGTFRDTQYF
- | TRBJ2-3 | TRBV2 | TRBD1 | TGTGCCAGCATAGCAGGGGGTAAAGATACGCAGTATTTT | CASIAGGKDTQYF
- | TRBJ1-2 | TRBV9 | TRBD1 | TGTGCCAGCAGCGCCGGACAGGGGGAAGCCTATGGCTACACCTTC | CASSAGQGEAYGYTF
- | TRBJ1-2 | TRBV18 | TRBD1 | TGTGCCAGCTCCTTAGGGACAGGGGACCTTGCGGGCTACACCTTC | CASSLGTGDLAGYTF
- | TRBJ1-3 | TRBV11-2 | TRBD1 | TGTGCCAGCAGCTCCCACCGGGACAGGGAGGGAAACACCATATATTTT | CASSSHRDREGNTIYF
- | TRBJ2-3 | TRBV6-6 | - | TGTGCCAGCAGCTCCGTTGGGCACACAGATACGCAGTATTTT | CASSSVGHTDTQYF
- | TRBJ2-1 | TRBV5-5 | TRBD1 | TGTGCCAGCAGCTTGGACCCGGACAGGGTGGGGGGCAATGAGCAGTTCTTC | CASSLDPDRVGGNEQFF
- | TRBJ1-1 | TRBV7-9 | - | TGTGCCAGCAGCTCAAACCCGGGGGTAAACACTGAAGCTTTCTTT | CASSSNPGVNTEAFF
- | TRBJ2-5 | TRBV7-8 | TRBD1 | TGTGCCAGCAGCGGGGGACAGAGCCAAGAGACCCAGTACTTC | CASSGGQSQETQYF
- | TRBJ2-6 | TRBV5-4 | TRBD1 | TGTGCCAGCAGCTTTTGGGACAGGGGTAGTTCAGGGGCCAACGTCCTGACTTTC | CASSFWDRGSSGANVLTF
- | TRBJ2-7 | TRBV9 | - | TGTGCCAGCAGCGTAGGGGGCCCCTACGAGCAGTACTTC | CASSVGGPYEQYF